This T cell receptor beta chain was found in a study of regulatory T cells in long-lasting Graves disease. Overall study: Graves' disease counted as persistent after over 5 years of antithyroid drugs with positive TSH receptor antibodies. Whole-study results and caveats: Researchers reported studying only peripheral blood, not thyroid tissue.

Combining iRepertoire HTBI primers with Arm-PCR of CDR3 regions, the authors built TCR beta libraries. TCRdb redid the calling of the multiplex PCR reads with MiXCR, one entry per CDR3 protein. The sample records some 370,000 distinct CDR3 sequences, 20% being singletons. Time point defined: persistent/refractory GD, antithyroid drugs over 5 years with positive TRAb. The TCR library was made from RNA that had been extracted from PBMCs in TRIzol. The authors drew patients from an endocrinology department in Xi'an, China. This clonotype was seen a handful of times. Its antigen is still unknown. This TCR derives from a female donor with Graves disease. The material was peripheral blood mononuclear cells (PBMCs), obtained when the disease was refractory, from a patient treated with antithyroid drugs.

The DNA of the CDR3 is TGTGCCAGCAGTGACCCTACTCGATGGATACTAGCCAAAAACATTCAGTACTTC. Translated: CASSDPTRWILAKNIQYF. The rearrangement joins TRBV6-1 to TRBJ2-4; no definite D call. Trimming cost V 3 bases and J 0 bases, with 18 bases left between them. This CDR3 region has 18 residues. Germline CDR1 reads MNHNS; CDR2 reads SASEGT.